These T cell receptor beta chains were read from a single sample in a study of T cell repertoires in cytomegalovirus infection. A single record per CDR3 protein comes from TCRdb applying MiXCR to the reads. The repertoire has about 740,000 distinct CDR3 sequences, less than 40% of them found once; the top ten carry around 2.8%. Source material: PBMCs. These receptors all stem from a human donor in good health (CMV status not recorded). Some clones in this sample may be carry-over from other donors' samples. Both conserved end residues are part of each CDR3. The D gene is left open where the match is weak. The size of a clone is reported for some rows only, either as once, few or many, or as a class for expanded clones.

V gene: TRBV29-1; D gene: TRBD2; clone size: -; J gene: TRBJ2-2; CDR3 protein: CSLGGLAEAPNTGELFF; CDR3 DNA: TGCAGCCTGGGGGGACTAGCGGAGGCCCCGAACACCGGGGAGCTGTTTTTT
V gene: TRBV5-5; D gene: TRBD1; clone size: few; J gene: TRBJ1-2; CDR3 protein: CASSFWGQDRGLGYTF; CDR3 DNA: TGTGCCAGCAGCTTTTGGGGGCAGGACAGGGGGCTCGGCTACACCTTC
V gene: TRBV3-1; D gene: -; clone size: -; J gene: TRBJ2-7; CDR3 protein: CASSQGTSLEQYF; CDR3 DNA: TGTGCCAGCAGCCAAGGGACCTCCCTTGAGCAGTACTTC
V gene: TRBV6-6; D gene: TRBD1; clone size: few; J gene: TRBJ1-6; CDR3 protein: CASIKRDRRSPLHF; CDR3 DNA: TGTGCCAGTATCAAAAGGGACAGAAGATCACCCCTCCACTTT
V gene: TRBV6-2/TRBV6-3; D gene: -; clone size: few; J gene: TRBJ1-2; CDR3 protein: CASSQPPSWSNYGYTF; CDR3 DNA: TGTGCCAGCAGCCAACCCCCGTCGTGGAGTAACTATGGCTACACCTTC
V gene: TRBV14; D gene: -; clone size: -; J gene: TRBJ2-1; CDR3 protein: CASSQVGRWPGFDEQFF; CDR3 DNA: TGTGCCAGCAGCCAAGTCGGGCGCTGGCCGGGGTTCGATGAGCAGTTCTTC
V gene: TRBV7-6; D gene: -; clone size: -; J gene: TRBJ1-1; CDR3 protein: CASSLSDLAFF; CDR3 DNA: TGTGCCAGCAGCTTGAGTGACCTAGCTTTCTTT
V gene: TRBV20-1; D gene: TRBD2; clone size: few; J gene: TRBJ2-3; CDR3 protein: CSARGLAGTSTDTQYF; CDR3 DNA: TGCAGTGCTAGAGGCCTAGCGGGGACCTCCACAGATACGCAGTATTTT
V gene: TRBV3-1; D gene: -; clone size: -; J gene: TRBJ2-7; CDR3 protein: CASSHPLGQLAEQYF; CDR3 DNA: TGTGCCAGCAGCCACCCACTGGGGCAACTCGCCGAGCAGTACTTC
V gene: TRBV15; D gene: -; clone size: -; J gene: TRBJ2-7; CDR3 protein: CATSREQPPAEQYF; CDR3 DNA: TGTGCCACCAGCAGAGAACAGCCTCCGGCCGAGCAGTACTTC
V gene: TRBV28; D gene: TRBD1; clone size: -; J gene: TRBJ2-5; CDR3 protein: CASSSAGTVEETQYF; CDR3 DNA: TGTGCCAGCAGTTCCGCCGGGACAGTGGAAGAGACCCAGTACTTC
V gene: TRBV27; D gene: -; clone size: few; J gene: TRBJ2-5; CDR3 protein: CASREGLQETQYF; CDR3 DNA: TGTGCCAGCAGGGAGGGGCTACAAGAGACCCAGTACTTC
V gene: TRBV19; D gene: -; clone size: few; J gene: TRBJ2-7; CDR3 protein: CASSIPGRSTTYEQYF; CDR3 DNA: TGTGCCAGTAGTATCCCGGGTCGGAGTACGACCTACGAGCAGTACTTC
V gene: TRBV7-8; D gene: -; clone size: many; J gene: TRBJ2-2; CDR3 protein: CASSFASGVGELFF; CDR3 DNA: TGTGCCAGCAGCTTCGCCTCCGGGGTCGGGGAGCTGTTTTTT
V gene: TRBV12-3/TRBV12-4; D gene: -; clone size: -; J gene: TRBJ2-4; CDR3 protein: CASSLGPGYIQYF; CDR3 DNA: TGTGCCAGCAGTTTAGGGCCCGGGTACATTCAGTACTTC
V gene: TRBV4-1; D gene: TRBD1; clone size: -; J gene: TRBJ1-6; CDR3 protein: CASSQDGTGGARGSPLHF; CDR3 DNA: TGCGCCAGCAGCCAAGATGGGACAGGGGGCGCACGGGGATCACCCCTCCACTTT
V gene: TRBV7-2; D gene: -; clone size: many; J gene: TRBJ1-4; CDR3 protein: CASSLNRGEKLFF; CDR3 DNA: TGTGCCAGCAGCTTAAACCGTGGGGAAAAACTGTTTTTT
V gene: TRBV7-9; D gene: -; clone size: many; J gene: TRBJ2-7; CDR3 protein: CASSEIDYDSYEQYF; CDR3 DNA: TGTGCCAGCAGCGAAATCGACTACGACTCCTACGAGCAGTACTTC
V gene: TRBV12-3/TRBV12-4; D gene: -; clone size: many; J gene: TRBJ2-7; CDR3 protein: CASTLGAASYEQYF; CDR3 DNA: TGTGCCAGCACCTTGGGGGCGGCCTCCTACGAGCAGTACTTC
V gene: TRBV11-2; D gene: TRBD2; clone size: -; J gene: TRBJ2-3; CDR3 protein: CASSLLRGVADTQYF; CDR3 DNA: TGTGCCAGCAGCTTACTCCGGGGGGTAGCAGATACGCAGTATTTT
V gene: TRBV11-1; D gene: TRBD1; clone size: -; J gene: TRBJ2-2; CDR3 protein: CSSSLRGGVFAGELFF; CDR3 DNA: TGTTCCAGCAGCTTACGAGGGGGCGTGTTCGCCGGGGAGCTGTTTTTT
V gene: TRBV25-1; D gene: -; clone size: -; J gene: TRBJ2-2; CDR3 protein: CASQVNRLVRTGELFF; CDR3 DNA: TGTGCCAGCCAAGTTAACCGGCTAGTTCGTACCGGGGAGCTGTTTTTT
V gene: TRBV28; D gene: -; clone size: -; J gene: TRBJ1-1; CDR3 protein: CASSDGQKNTEAFF; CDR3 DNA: TGTGCCAGCAGCGACGGGCAAAAGAACACTGAAGCTTTCTTT
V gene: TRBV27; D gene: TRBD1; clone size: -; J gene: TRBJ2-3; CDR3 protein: CASGTADTDTQYF; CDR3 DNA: TGTGCCAGTGGGACAGCCGACACAGATACGCAGTATTTT
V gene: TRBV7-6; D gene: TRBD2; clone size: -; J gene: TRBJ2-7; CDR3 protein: CASSLAGAGGFEQYF; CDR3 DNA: TGTGCCAGCAGCTTAGCGGGAGCGGGAGGGTTCGAGCAGTACTTC
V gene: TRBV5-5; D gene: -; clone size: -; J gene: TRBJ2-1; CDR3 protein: CASSLARAGGPLNEQFF; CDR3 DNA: TGTGCCAGCAGCTTGGCCAGGGCGGGCGGCCCGCTGAATGAGCAGTTCTTC
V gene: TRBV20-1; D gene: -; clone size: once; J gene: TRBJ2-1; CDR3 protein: CSARGRARSYNEQFF; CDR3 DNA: TGCAGTGCTCGGGGGCGAGCTCGCTCCTACAATGAGCAGTTCTTC
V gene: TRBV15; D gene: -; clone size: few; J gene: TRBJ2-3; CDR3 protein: CATSLGLTRTDTQYF; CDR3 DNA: TGTGCCACCAGCCTAGGACTGACTCGCACAGATACGCAGTATTTT
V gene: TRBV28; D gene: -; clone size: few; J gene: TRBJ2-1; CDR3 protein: CASSRGWSYNEQFF; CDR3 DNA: TGTGCCAGCAGCAGAGGATGGTCCTACAATGAGCAGTTCTTC
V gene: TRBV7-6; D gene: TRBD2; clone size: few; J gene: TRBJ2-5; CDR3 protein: CASSPRGVETQYF; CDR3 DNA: TGTGCCAGCAGTCCCCGGGGGGTCGAGACCCAGTACTTC
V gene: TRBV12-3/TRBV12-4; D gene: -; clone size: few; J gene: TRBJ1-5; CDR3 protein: CASNPGGNQPQHF; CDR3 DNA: TGTGCCAGCAACCCAGGGGGCAATCAGCCCCAGCATTTT
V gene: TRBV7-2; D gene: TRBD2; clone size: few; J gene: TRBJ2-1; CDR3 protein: CASSLEIGGAYNEQFF; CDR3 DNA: TGTGCCAGCAGCTTAGAGATCGGGGGGGCTTACAATGAGCAGTTCTTC
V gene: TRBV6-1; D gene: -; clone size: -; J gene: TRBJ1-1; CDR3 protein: CASSDIGVGDTEAFF; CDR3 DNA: TGTGCCAGCAGTGATATCGGGGTCGGGGACACTGAAGCTTTCTTT
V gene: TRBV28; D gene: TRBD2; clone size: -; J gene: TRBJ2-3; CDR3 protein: CASRPRTSAPDTQYF; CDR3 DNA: TGTGCCAGCAGGCCGCGGACTAGCGCCCCGGATACGCAGTATTTT
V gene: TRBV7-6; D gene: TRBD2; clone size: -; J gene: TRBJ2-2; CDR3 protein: CASSQTSGTGELFF; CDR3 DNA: TGTGCCAGCAGCCAGACTAGCGGCACCGGGGAGCTGTTTTTT
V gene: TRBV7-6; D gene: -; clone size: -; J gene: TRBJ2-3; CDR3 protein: CASSLGAPSSFTDTQYF; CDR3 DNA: TGTGCCAGCAGCTTAGGAGCGCCTAGCTCTTTTACAGATACGCAGTATTTT
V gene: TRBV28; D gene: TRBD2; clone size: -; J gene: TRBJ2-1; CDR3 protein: CASITSGYNEQFF; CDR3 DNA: TGTGCCAGCATCACTAGCGGTTACAATGAGCAGTTCTTC
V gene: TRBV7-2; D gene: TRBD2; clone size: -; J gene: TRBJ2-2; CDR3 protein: CASSLVQAGTGELFF; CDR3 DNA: TGTGCCAGCAGCTTAGTACAAGCGGGGACCGGGGAGCTGTTTTTT
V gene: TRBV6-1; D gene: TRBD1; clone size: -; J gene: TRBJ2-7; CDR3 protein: CASSEGRGQGYEQYF; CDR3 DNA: TGTGCCAGCAGTGAAGGCAGAGGACAGGGGTACGAGCAGTACTTC
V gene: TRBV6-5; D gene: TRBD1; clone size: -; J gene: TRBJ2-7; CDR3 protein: CASSYGQGAAYEQYF; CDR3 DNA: TGTGCCAGCAGTTACGGACAGGGGGCGGCCTACGAGCAGTACTTC
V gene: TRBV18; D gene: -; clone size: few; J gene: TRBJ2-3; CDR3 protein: CASSQTGEADTQYF; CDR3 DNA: TGTGCCAGCTCTCAAACAGGGGAGGCAGATACGCAGTATTTT
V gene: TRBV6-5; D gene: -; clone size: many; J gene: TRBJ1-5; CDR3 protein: CASSYSSGNQPQHF; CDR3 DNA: TGTGCCAGCAGTTACTCCTCCGGCAATCAGCCCCAGCATTTT
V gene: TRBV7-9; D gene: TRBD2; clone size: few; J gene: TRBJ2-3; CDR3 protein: CASSFLAGRRDTQYF; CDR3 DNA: TGTGCCAGCAGCTTCCTAGCGGGGAGGCGGGATACGCAGTATTTT
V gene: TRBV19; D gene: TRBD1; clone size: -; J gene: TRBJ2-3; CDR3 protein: CASSSRLTGVGADTQYF; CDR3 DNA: TGTGCCAGTAGTTCCCGATTGACAGGGGTGGGCGCAGATACGCAGTATTTT
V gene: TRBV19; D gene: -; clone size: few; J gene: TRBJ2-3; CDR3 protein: CASSQRTSGARPDTQYF; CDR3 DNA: TGTGCCAGTAGTCAAAGGACGTCAGGGGCACGACCAGATACGCAGTATTTT
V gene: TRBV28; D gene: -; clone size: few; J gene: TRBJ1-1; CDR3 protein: CASRTEGLGLGTEAFF; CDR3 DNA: TGTGCCAGCAGGACTGAGGGTCTCGGGTTGGGCACTGAAGCTTTCTTT
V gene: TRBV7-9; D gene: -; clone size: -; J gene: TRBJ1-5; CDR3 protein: CASSRGDSNQPQHF; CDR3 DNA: TGTGCCAGCAGCCGAGGGGATAGCAATCAGCCCCAGCATTTT
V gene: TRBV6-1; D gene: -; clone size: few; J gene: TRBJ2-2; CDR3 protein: CASTPLGRKVGELFF; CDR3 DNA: TGTGCCAGCACCCCCCTCGGTAGGAAAGTCGGGGAGCTGTTTTTT
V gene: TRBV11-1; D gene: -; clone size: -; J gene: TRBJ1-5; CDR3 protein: CASSIRQIGSNQPQHF; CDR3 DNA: TGTGCCAGCAGCATAAGACAGATCGGTAGCAATCAGCCCCAGCATTTT